This entry describes one T cell receptor beta chain. This sample stems from a study of blood T cell repertoires in COVID-19. Study-wide background: There were acute and convalescent COVID-19 samples, and they came from the United States, Italy and Spain. The analysed material was cDNA or gDNA that came from T cells, B-cell-depleted T cells, or PBMCs.

As processed by the authors: It was from reference gene primer amplification that nucleated cell counts were estimated. TCRdb keeps only in-frame clones here, not all; method: immunoSEQ multiplex PCR. Clone size and V and J calls were adopted from that table, with D and trimming inferred from the DNA. The data contain over 55,000 clones, approximately 89% of them singletons. The CDR3 extends over 14 amino acids. CDR1 and CDR2 from the germline V gene are SGHDT and YYEEEE. With V trimmed by 5 bases and J by 3 bases, 7 bases remained unmatched. V gene TRBV5-6 combines with J gene TRBJ2-7; TRBD1 agrees at 8 bases. The sample taken for sequencing was peripheral blood. This clonotype originated in a human donor in a cohort sampled during active COVID-19. The CDR3 DNA reads as TGTGCCAGCAGTCAAGGGACAGGTAACTACGAGCAGTACTTC. Translated, it gives CASSQGTGNYEQYF.